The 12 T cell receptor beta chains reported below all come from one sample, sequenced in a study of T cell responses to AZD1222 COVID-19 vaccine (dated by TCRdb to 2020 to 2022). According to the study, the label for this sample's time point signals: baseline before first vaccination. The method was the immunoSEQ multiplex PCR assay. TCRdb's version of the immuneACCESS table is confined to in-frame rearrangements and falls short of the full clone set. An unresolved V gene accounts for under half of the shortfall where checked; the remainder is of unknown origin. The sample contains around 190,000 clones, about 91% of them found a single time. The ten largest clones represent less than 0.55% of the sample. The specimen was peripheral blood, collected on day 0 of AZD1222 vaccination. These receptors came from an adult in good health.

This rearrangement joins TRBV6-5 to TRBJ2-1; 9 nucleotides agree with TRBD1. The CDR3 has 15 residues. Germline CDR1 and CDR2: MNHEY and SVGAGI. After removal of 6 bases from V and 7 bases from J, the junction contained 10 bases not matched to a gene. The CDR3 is CASSQGQGRFNEQFF. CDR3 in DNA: TGTGCCAGCAGCCAGGGACAGGGTCGGTTTAATGAGCAGTTCTTC.

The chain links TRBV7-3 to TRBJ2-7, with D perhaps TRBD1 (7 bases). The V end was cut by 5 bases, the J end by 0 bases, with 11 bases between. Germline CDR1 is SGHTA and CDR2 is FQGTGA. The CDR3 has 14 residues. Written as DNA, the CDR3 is TGTGCCAGCAGCCCAGGGGGGATCTCCTACGAGCAGTACTTC. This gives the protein CASSPGGISYEQYF.

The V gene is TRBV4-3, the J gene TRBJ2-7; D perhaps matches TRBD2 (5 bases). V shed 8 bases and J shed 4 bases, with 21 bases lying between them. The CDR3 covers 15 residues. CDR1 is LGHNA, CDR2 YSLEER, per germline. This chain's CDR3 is CASSRRAETYYEQYF. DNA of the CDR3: TGCGCCAGCTCTCGGCGGGCCGAAACTTATTACGAGCAGTACTTC.

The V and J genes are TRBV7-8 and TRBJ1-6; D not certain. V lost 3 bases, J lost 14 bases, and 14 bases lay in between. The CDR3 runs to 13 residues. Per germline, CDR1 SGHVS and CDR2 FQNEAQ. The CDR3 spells CASSLSGRNTLHF. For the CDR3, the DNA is TGTGCCAGCAGCTTGTCCGGAAGGAACACCCTCCACTTT.

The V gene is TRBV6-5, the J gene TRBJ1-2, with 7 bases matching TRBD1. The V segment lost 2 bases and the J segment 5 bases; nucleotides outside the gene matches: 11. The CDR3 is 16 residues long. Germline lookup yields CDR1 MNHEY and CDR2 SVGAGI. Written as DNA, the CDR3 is TGTGCCAGCAGTTACACCTCCAGGGGGAACACTTATGGCTACACCTTC. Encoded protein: CASSYTSRGNTYGYTF.

The CDR3, as DNA: TGCAGCGTTGGCGGCAGGGCCTCCTACGAGCAGTACTTC. It specifies CSVGGRASYEQYF. The J gene is TRBJ2-7, the V gene TRBV29-1, with a possible D match to TRBD1 (5 bases). Deletions cut 4 bases from V and 0 bases from J, with 10 bases between. Germline V CDR1 and CDR2: SQVTM, ANQGSEA. The CDR3 length is 13 residues.

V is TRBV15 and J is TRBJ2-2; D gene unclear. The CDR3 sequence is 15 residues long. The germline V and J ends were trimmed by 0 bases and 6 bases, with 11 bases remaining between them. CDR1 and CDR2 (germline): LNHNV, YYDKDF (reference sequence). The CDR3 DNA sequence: TGTGCCACCAGCAGAGACAAACTGCGGTCCGGGGAGCTGTTTTTT. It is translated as CATSRDKLRSGELFF.

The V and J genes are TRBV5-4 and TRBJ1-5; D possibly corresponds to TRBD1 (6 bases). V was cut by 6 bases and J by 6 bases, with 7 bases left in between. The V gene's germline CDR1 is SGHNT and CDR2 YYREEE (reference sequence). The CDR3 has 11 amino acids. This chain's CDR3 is CASKGGQPQHF. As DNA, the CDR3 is TGTGCCAGCAAAGGGGGTCAGCCCCAGCATTTT.

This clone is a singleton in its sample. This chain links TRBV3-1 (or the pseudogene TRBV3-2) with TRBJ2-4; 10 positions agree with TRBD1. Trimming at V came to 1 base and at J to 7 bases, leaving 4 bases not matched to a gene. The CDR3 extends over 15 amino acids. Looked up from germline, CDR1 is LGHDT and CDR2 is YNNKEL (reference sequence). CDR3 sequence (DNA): TGTGCCAGCAGCCAAGGGGCGGACAGGGGGAACATTCAGTACTTC. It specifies CASSQGADRGNIQYF.

CDR3 in DNA: TGTGCCAGCAGTTTAGGGGCGCGCAATCAGCCCCAGCATTTT. Translation: CASSLGARNQPQHF. This chain links TRBV27 with TRBJ1-5, with D tentatively TRBD1 (5 bases). Germline CDR1 and CDR2: MNHEY and SMNVEV (reference sequence). The V and J ends lost 2 bases and 2 bases respectively, with 7 bases between them. The CDR3 runs 14 residues.

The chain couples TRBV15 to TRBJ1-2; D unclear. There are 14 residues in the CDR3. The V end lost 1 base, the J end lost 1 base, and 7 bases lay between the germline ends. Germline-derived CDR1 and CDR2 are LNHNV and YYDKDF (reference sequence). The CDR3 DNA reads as TGTGCCACCAGCAGAGTTCGGGGTAACTATGGCTACACCTTC. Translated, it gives CATSRVRGNYGYTF.

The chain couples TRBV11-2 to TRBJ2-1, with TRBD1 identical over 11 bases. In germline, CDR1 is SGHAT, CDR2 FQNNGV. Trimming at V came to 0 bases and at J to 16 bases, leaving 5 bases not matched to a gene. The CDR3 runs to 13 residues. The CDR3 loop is CASSLDWGQGGFF. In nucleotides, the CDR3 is TGTGCCAGCAGCTTAGATTGGGGACAGGGGGGTTTCTTC.